This TCR beta chain was captured in a study of T cell responses to AZD1222 COVID-19 vaccine. Study-wide results and caveats: Spike-specific TCR breadth and depth grew following two AZD1222 doses.

As for this clone: The antigen remains undetermined.

The data were produced by immunoSEQ multiplex PCR, yet TCRdb's version contains in-frame clones alone and is incomplete. The repertoire has approximately 150,000 clones, just over 90% of them found once; the top ten carry roughly 1.2%. Looked up from germline, CDR1 is SQVTM and CDR2 is ANQGSEA. V shed 6 bases, J shed 5 bases, and the junction held 3 bases outside the gene matches. There are 12 residues in the CDR3. Pooled together were second doses at about 4 or about 12 weeks. This specimen consisted of peripheral blood, obtained 28 days after the second AZD1222 dose. V is TRBV29-1 and J is TRBJ2-7, with 11 bases lining up with TRBD1. The receptor was isolated from an adult who received the AZD1222 COVID-19 vaccine. CDR3 amino acids: CSVRDRGDEQYF. Here the CDR3 DNA reads TGCAGCGTGAGGGACAGGGGGGACGAGCAGTACTTC.